These T cell receptor beta chains were read from a single sample in a study of T cells in Graves' hyperthyroidism and ophthalmopathy. TCRdb passed the multiplex PCR reads through MiXCR, listing each CDR3 protein once. The sample lists around 420,000 distinct CDR3 sequences, approximately 15% seen once, with 13% to 15% in the top ten. Sequenced: blood. These receptors all stem from a woman between 18 and 30 years old with Graves' hyperthyroidism. Both conserved end residues are part of each CDR3. A D gene is named only where the DNA matches it firmly. Where a row states a size, it is once, few, many or the class of an expanded clone; other rows omit it.

J: TRBJ1-2
V: TRBV4-1
length: 13
D: .
size: .
DNA: TGCGCCAGCAGCCAATCTGTATTAGGGGGCTACACCTTC
CDR3: CASSQSVLGGYTF

J: TRBJ1-2
V: TRBV14
length: 14
D: .
size: few
DNA: TGTGCCAGCAGCCAAGTGCGGGGGGCGGCTGGCTACACCTTC
CDR3: CASSQVRGAAGYTF

J: TRBJ2-5
V: TRBV5-1
length: 14
D: .
size: .
DNA: TGCGCCAGCAGTTCTCGTTCGACAGGAGAGACCCAGTACTTC
CDR3: CASSSRSTGETQYF

J: TRBJ2-7
V: TRBV7-2
length: 14
D: TRBD2
size: many
DNA: TGTGCCAGCAGCTTAGAGCGGGGCTCCTACGAGCAGTACTTC
CDR3: CASSLERGSYEQYF

J: TRBJ1-2
V: TRBV4-3
length: 15
D: .
size: many
DNA: TGCGCCAGCAGCCAAGAATATGGGACACAGTATGGCTACACCTTC
CDR3: CASSQEYGTQYGYTF

J: TRBJ2-7
V: TRBV6-9
length: 16
D: TRBD2
size: .
DNA: TGTGCCAGCAGTTACGGGATGACTAGCGGGAATGACGAGCAGTACTTC
CDR3: CASSYGMTSGNDEQYF

J: TRBJ1-4
V: TRBV2
length: 15
D: TRBD1
size: .
DNA: TGTGGCAGCAGCCTCGGGACAGCTTCTAATGAAAAACTGTTTTTT
CDR3: CGSSLGTASNEKLFF

J: TRBJ2-7
V: TRBV28
length: 13
D: .
size: many
DNA: TGTGCCAGCAGTTTGCCCGTACCCTACGAGCAGTACTTC
CDR3: CASSLPVPYEQYF

J: TRBJ1-1
V: TRBV11-3
length: 13
D: .
size: many
DNA: TGTGCCAGCAGCTTAGGGGCGGGAACTGAAGCTTTCTTT
CDR3: CASSLGAGTEAFF

J: TRBJ2-5
V: TRBV7-2
length: 15
D: TRBD2
size: many
DNA: TGTGCCAGCAGCTTAGTGGGGACTAGTGTAGAGACCCAGTACTTC
CDR3: CASSLVGTSVETQYF

J: TRBJ1-1
V: TRBV4-1
length: 16
D: .
size: many
DNA: TGCGCCAGCAGCCGCGGAACAGGAGGGACCACATGGGAAGCTTTCTTT
CDR3: CASSRGTGGTTWEAFF

J: TRBJ2-3
V: TRBV12-3/TRBV12-4
length: 19
D: TRBD2
size: few
DNA: TGTGCCAGCAGTCTGGGACTAGCGGGGGTCGATTTTCCAGCAGATACGCAGTATTTT
CDR3: CASSLGLAGVDFPADTQYF

J: TRBJ2-1
V: TRBV27
length: 18
D: .
size: .
DNA: TGTGCCAGCAGTTTAGGTCCTACGGGCAGGGGCGGGATCAATGAGCAGTTCTTC
CDR3: CASSLGPTGRGGINEQFF

J: TRBJ2-7
V: TRBV4-1
length: 16
D: .
size: few
DNA: TGCGCCAGCAGCCACGTTACAGTAGATTTTTCCTACGAGCAGTACTTC
CDR3: CASSHVTVDFSYEQYF

J: TRBJ2-2
V: TRBV28
length: 15
D: .
size: few
DNA: TGTGCCAGCAGTTTATCTTTGTCGGACACCGGGGAGCTGTTTTTT
CDR3: CASSLSLSDTGELFF

J: TRBJ2-1
V: TRBV28
length: 15
D: TRBD1
size: many
DNA: TGTGCCAGCAGGTTGACAGGGGGCTTCTACAATGAGCAGTTCTTC
CDR3: CASRLTGGFYNEQFF

J: TRBJ2-1
V: TRBV6-5
length: 14
D: .
size: many
DNA: TGTGCCAGCAGCCCCGGGACGGACTACAATGAGCAGTTCTTC
CDR3: CASSPGTDYNEQFF

J: TRBJ2-2
V: TRBV6-1
length: 12
D: .
size: .
DNA: TGTGCCAGCAGTATTAACACCGGGGAGCTGTTTTTT
CDR3: CASSINTGELFF

J: TRBJ2-5
V: TRBV18
length: 18
D: TRBD1
size: .
DNA: TGTGCCAGCTCACAAACACGTGTGAGGACAGGAGTCCAAGAGACCCAGTACTTC
CDR3: CASSQTRVRTGVQETQYF

J: TRBJ2-7
V: TRBV28
length: 11
D: .
size: many
DNA: TGTGCCAGCAGTTTATACTACGAGCAGTACTTC
CDR3: CASSLYYEQYF

J: TRBJ2-3
V: TRBV11-3
length: 17
D: TRBD2
size: many
DNA: TGTGCCAGCAGCCCCCCAGCGGCACTAGCGGGAGTAGTTACGCAGTATTTT
CDR3: CASSPPAALAGVVTQYF

J: TRBJ1-5
V: TRBV15
length: 14
D: .
size: many
DNA: TGTGCCACCAGCAGAGGGGGGTCGGGTCAGCCCCAGCATTTT
CDR3: CATSRGGSGQPQHF

J: TRBJ1-1
V: TRBV18
length: 15
D: .
size: .
DNA: TGTGCCAGCTCACCACCGGCAGGAGTGAACACTGAAGCTTTCTTT
CDR3: CASSPPAGVNTEAFF

J: TRBJ2-3
V: TRBV10-1
length: 15
D: TRBD2
size: few
DNA: TGCGCCAGCAGTGAAACTAGCGGGAGGCCGGATACGCAGTATTTT
CDR3: CASSETSGRPDTQYF

J: TRBJ1-1
V: TRBV4-1
length: 17
D: TRBD1
size: .
DNA: TGCGCCAGCAGCCAAGATTGGTCAGGGGGCGGGAACACTGAAGCTTTCTTT
CDR3: CASSQDWSGGGNTEAFF

J: TRBJ2-1
V: TRBV5-1
length: 12
D: .
size: .
DNA: TGCGCCAGCAGCTTGGTGGGACTTGAGCAGTTCTTC
CDR3: CASSLVGLEQFF

J: TRBJ2-1
V: TRBV5-4
length: 16
D: .
size: once
DNA: TGTGCCAGCAGCTTGGCCGGGGGTAAGGCCTACAATGAGCAGTTCTTC
CDR3: CASSLAGGKAYNEQFF

J: TRBJ1-5
V: TRBV6-2/TRBV6-3
length: 17
D: .
size: few
DNA: TGTGCCAGCAGAGCGCCTTACGCAATTGATAGCAATCAGCCCCAGCATTTT
CDR3: CASRAPYAIDSNQPQHF

J: TRBJ2-4
V: TRBV28
length: 17
D: TRBD1
size: many
DNA: TGTGCCAGCAGTTCAGTACCGGGACAGGGTGCCAAAAACATTCAGTACTTC
CDR3: CASSSVPGQGAKNIQYF

J: TRBJ1-1
V: TRBV6-1
length: 12
D: TRBD1
size: .
DNA: TGTGCCAGCAGTTATGGACAGGGCGAAGCTTTCTTT
CDR3: CASSYGQGEAFF

J: TRBJ1-6
V: TRBV15
length: 14
D: .
size: .
DNA: TGTGCCACCAGCAGAGATTTTGTCAATTCACCCCTCCACTTT
CDR3: CATSRDFVNSPLHF

J: TRBJ2-7
V: TRBV6-1
length: 15
D: TRBD1
size: many
DNA: TGTGCCAGCACCGACACCGGGACAGGGGGATACGAGCAGTACTTC
CDR3: CASTDTGTGGYEQYF

J: TRBJ1-5
V: TRBV6-5
length: 16
D: TRBD1
size: few
DNA: TGTGCCAGCAACCCAACTCGGACAGGGGCTTGGCAGCCCCAGCATTTT
CDR3: CASNPTRTGAWQPQHF

J: TRBJ2-5
V: TRBV5-6
length: 16
D: TRBD2
size: many
DNA: TGTGCCAGCAGCTTGGCCGGACTCTGGCGGGAGGAGACCCAGTACTTC
CDR3: CASSLAGLWREETQYF

J: TRBJ2-7
V: TRBV18
length: 13
D: .
size: many
DNA: TGTGCCAGCTCACCCGATACAGGCTACGAGCAGTACTTC
CDR3: CASSPDTGYEQYF

J: TRBJ2-3
V: TRBV20-1
length: 14
D: TRBD2
size: many
DNA: TGCAGTGCTAGGGGGGGACTAGTATCAGATACGCAGTATTTT
CDR3: CSARGGLVSDTQYF

J: TRBJ2-7
V: TRBV28
length: 14
D: .
size: many
DNA: TGTGCCAGCAGGGCCGTACCGGGCTCCTACGAGCAGTACTTC
CDR3: CASRAVPGSYEQYF

J: TRBJ2-2
V: TRBV2
length: 16
D: TRBD1
size: many
DNA: TGTGCCAGCAGTCCGACAGGGGGCGGCTACACCGGGGAGCTGTTTTTT
CDR3: CASSPTGGGYTGELFF

J: TRBJ2-1
V: TRBV5-1
length: 17
D: TRBD1
size: many
DNA: TGCGCCAGCAGCTCGCCGAGGGACAGGCTAAGGGACAATGAGCAGTTCTTC
CDR3: CASSSPRDRLRDNEQFF

J: TRBJ2-2
V: TRBV6-4
length: 14
D: TRBD2
size: many
DNA: TGTGCCAGCAGTGGACTAGCGGACACCGGGGAGCTGTTTTTT
CDR3: CASSGLADTGELFF

J: TRBJ2-3
V: TRBV20-1
length: 17
D: TRBD2
size: many
DNA: TGCAGTGCTAAGGGAAACGCGGGGGGCGTCAGTATGGATACGCAGTATTTT
CDR3: CSAKGNAGGVSMDTQYF

J: TRBJ1-1
V: TRBV5-1
length: 15
D: .
size: many
DNA: TGCGCCAGCAGCTTAGGTTGGGGAGGGGTCACTGAAGCTTTCTTT
CDR3: CASSLGWGGVTEAFF

J: TRBJ2-1
V: TRBV5-4
length: 13
D: .
size: .
DNA: TGTGCCAGCAGCCCGGCACTCGGGGATGAGCAGTTCTTC
CDR3: CASSPALGDEQFF

J: TRBJ2-7
V: TRBV2
length: 14
D: .
size: many
DNA: TGTGCCAGCAGGACCCGGGACTGGTACTACGAGCAGTACTTC
CDR3: CASRTRDWYYEQYF

J: TRBJ2-3
V: TRBV6-1
length: 16
D: .
size: few
DNA: TGTGCCAGCAGTGAACCCGGTCTATTTTTCACAGATACGCAGTATTTT
CDR3: CASSEPGLFFTDTQYF

J: TRBJ1-2
V: TRBV12-5
length: 17
D: TRBD1
size: .
DNA: TGTGCTAGTGGTTTGGTCGTTGGGCGGGACAGGGGAATTGGCTACACCTTC
CDR3: CASGLVVGRDRGIGYTF

J: TRBJ2-3
V: TRBV18
length: 17
D: TRBD2
size: few
DNA: TGTGCCAGCTCACCACTGAGCGGGGGAACTAGCACAGATACGCAGTATTTT
CDR3: CASSPLSGGTSTDTQYF

J: TRBJ1-6
V: TRBV10-3
length: 12
D: .
size: .
DNA: TGTGCCATCAGTGAGCCCGGACAGCCCCTCCACTTT
CDR3: CAISEPGQPLHF

J: TRBJ2-6
V: TRBV6-2/TRBV6-3
length: 13
D: .
size: many
DNA: TGTGCCAGCAGCAAGGCTGGGGCCAACGTCCTGACTTTC
CDR3: CASSKAGANVLTF

J: TRBJ2-1
V: TRBV11-2
length: 14
D: .
size: many
DNA: TGTGCCAGCAGCTTGACGCCCGGGTACAATGAGCAGTTCTTC
CDR3: CASSLTPGYNEQFF

J: TRBJ1-5
V: TRBV15
length: 16
D: TRBD1
size: many
DNA: TGTGCCACCAGCGGTCCGGGACAGGGAATCAATCAGCCCCAGCATTTT
CDR3: CATSGPGQGINQPQHF

J: TRBJ1-1
V: TRBV10-2
length: 14
D: .
size: many
DNA: TGCGCCAGCAGTGAGTTTGGGATGAACACTGAAGCTTTCTTT
CDR3: CASSEFGMNTEAFF

J: TRBJ1-1
V: TRBV10-3
length: 15
D: TRBD1
size: many
DNA: TGTGCCATCAGGAGGACAGGGCTTCTTGACACTGAAGCTTTCTTT
CDR3: CAIRRTGLLDTEAFF